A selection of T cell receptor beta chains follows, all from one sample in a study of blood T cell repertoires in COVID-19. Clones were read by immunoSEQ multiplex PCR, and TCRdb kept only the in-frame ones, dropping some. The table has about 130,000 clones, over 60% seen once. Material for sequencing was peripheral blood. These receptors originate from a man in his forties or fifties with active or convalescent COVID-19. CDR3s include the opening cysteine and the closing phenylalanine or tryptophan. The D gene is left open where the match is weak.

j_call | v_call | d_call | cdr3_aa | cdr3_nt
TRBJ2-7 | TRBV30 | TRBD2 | CAWGQRGSSYEQYF | TGTGCCTGGGGCCAGCGGGGTTCCTCCTACGAGCAGTACTTC
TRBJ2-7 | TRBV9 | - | CASSVDLADSYEQYF | TGTGCCAGCAGCGTAGACCTAGCTGACTCCTACGAGCAGTACTTC
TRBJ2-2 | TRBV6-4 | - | CASSDSPGGISTGELFF | TGTGCCAGCAGTGACTCCCCGGGGGGCATCAGCACCGGGGAGCTGTTTTTT
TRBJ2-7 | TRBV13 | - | CASSLEQNSYEQYF | TGTGCCAGCAGCTTGGAACAGAACTCCTACGAGCAGTACTTC
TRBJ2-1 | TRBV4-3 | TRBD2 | CASSQDNLAGGYNEQFF | TGCGCCAGCAGCCAAGATAATCTAGCGGGGGGGTACAATGAGCAGTTCTTC
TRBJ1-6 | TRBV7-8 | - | CASSLARRGDSPLHF | TGTGCCAGCAGCTTAGCGCGCAGGGGTGATTCACCCCTCCACTTT
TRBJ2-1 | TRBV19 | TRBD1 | CASSIPGQGNNEQFF | TGTGCCAGTAGTATTCCGGGACAGGGAAACAATGAGCAGTTCTTC
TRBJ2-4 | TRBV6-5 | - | CASSSRQVVKNIQYF | TGTGCCAGCAGTTCCAGACAGGTTGTCAAAAACATTCAGTACTTC
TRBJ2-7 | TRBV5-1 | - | CASSLFGGSYEQYF | TGCGCTAGCAGCTTGTTTGGGGGGTCCTACGAGCAGTACTTC
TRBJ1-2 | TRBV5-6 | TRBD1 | CASSQGTGGGYTF | TGTGCCAGCAGCCAGGGGACAGGAGGTGGCTACACCTTC
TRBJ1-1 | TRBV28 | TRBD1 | CASSYDRGNTEAFF | TGTGCCAGCAGCTACGACAGGGGGAACACTGAAGCTTTCTTT
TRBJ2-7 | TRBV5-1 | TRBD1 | CASTTGTSYEQYF | TGCGCCAGTACGACAGGGACCTCCTACGAGCAGTACTTC